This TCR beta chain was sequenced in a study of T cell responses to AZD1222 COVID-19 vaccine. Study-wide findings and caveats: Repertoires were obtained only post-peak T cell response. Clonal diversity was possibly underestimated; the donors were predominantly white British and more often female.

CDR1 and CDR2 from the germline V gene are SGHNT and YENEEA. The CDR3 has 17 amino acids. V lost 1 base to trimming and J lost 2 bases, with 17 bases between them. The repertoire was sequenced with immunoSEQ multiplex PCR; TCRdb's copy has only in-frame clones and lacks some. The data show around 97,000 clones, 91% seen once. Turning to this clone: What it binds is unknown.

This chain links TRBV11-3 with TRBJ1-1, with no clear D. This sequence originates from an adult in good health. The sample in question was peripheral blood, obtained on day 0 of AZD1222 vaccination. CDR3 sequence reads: CASSLGLSGNYNTEAFF. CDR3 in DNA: TGTGCCAGCAGCTTAGGCCTGTCGGGGAACTATAACACTGAAGCTTTCTTT.